This TCR beta chain was recorded in a study of blood T cell repertoires in COVID-19. Study information: The analysed material was cDNA or gDNA that came from T cells, B-cell-depleted T cells, or PBMCs.

CDR3 length: 14 residues. The trim removed 5 bases at V and 6 bases at J, leaving 9 bases unmatched. Germline loops: CDR1 MDHEN, CDR2 SYDVKM. The protocol was immunoSEQ multiplex PCR, while the TCRdb copy is restricted to in-frame clones and leaves out a portion. The data show some 240,000 clones, about four fifths seen once. Sequencing was done on a sample of peripheral blood. The chain carries TRBV28 and TRBJ1-2; TRBD1 agrees at 7 bases. This TCR came from an elderly woman with acute or convalescent COVID-19. CDR3 DNA: TGTGCCAGCAGTCTCGCTGGAGGGGGCGATGGCTACACCTTC. It translates to CASSLAGGGDGYTF.